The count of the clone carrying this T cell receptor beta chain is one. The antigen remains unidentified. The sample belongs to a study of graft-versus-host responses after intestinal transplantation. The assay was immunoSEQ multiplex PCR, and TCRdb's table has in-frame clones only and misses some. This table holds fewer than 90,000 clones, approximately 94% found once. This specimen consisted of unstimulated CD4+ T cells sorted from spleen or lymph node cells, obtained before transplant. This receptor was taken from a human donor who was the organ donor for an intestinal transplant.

The CDR3 sequence: CASGLEIRGPSNQPQHF. The CDR3 coding sequence is TGTGCCAGCGGGTTGGAGATTCGGGGCCCTAGCAATCAGCCCCAGCATTTT. The chain recombines TRBV2 with TRBJ1-5, with D possibly matching TRBD1 (5 bases). The V end lost 8 bases, the J end lost 0 bases, and 20 bases lay between the germline ends. CDR1 is SNHLY and CDR2 is FYNNEI in the germline V gene. CDR3 length: 17 amino acids. The whole variable domain, filled in from reference TRBV2 and TRBJ1-5, reads EPEVTQTPSHQVTQMGQEVILRCVPISNHLYFYWYRQILGQKVEFLVSFYNNEISEKSEIFDDQFSVERPDGSNFTLKIRSTKLEDSAMYFCASGLEIRGPSNQPQHFGDGTRLSIL.